This TCR beta chain comes out of a study of radiation and T cells in renal cell carcinoma. Time point reported: blood 4 weeks post-SBRT, at nephrectomy. The treatment was: 15 Gy SBRT to primary tumor, nephrectomy 4 weeks later. Nephrectomy followed 15 Gy stereotactic body radiation by 4 weeks. The patient's renal cell carcinoma had clear cell pathology. Sequencing used immunoSEQ multiplex PCR; TCRdb keeps in-frame clones, though not all of them. The table lists around 140,000 clones, approximately 86% of them singletons. The CDR3 extends over 15 amino acids. V was trimmed by 5 bases and J by 4 bases, leaving 15 bases between them. Germline-derived CDR1 and CDR2 are LNHDA and SQIVND (reference sequence).

This sequence was found in a woman in her forties or fifties with renal cell carcinoma. The chain links TRBV19 to TRBJ2-1; TRBD2 might be the D (5 bases). The sequences come from blood, collected from a patient whose treatment included radiotherapy and nephrectomy. DNA of the CDR3: TGTGCCAGTAGTTCTCCGACTACTACATACAATGAGCAGTTCTTC. Encoded protein: CASSSPTTTYNEQFF. Drawing the rest from reference TRBV19 and TRBJ2-1, the complete variable domain is DGGITQSPKYLFRKEGQNVTLSCEQNLNHDAMYWYRQDPGQGLRLIYYSQIVNDFQKGDIAEGYSVSREKKESFPLTVTSAQKNPTAFYLCASSSPTTTYNEQFFGPGTRLTVL.